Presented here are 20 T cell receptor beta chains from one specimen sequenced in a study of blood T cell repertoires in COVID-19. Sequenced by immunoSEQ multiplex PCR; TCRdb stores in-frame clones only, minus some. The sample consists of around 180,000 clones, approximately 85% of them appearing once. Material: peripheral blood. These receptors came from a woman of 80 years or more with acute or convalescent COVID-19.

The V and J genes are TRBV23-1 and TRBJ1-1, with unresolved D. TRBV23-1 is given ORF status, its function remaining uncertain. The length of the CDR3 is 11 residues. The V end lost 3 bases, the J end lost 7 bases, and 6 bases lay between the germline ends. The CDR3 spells CASSQRSEAFF. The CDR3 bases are TGCGCCAGCAGTCAGAGGAGTGAAGCTTTCTTT.

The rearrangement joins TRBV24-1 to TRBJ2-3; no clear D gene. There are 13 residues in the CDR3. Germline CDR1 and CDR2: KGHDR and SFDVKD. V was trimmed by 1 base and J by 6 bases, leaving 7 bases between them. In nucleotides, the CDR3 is TGTGCCACCAGTGATTTCTTCCGGGATACGCAGTATTTT. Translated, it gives CATSDFFRDTQYF.

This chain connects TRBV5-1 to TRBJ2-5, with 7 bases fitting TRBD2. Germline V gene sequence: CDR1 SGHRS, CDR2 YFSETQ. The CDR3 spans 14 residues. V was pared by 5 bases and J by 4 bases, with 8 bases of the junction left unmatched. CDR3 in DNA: TGCGCCAGCAGTGCTACGGGGGGAGGAGAGACCCAGTACTTC. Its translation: CASSATGGGETQYF.

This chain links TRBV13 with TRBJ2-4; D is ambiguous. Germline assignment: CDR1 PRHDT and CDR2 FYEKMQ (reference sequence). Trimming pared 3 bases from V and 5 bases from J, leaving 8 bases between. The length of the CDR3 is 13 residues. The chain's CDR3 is CASSLEYQNIQYF. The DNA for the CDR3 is TGTGCCAGCAGCTTGGAGTACCAAAACATTCAGTACTTC.

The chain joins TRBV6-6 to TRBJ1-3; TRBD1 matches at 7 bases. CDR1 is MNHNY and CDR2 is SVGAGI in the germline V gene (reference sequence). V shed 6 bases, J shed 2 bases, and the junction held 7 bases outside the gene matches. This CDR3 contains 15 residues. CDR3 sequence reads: CASRHGQAPGNTIYF. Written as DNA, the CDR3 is TGTGCCAGCAGACACGGACAGGCCCCTGGAAACACCATATATTTT.

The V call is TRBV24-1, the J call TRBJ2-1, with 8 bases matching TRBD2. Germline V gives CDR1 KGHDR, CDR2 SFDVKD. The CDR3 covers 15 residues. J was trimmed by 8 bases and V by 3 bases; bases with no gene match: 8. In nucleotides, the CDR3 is TGTGCCACCAGTGATCCTAGCGGGCACGCGGATGAGCAGTTCTTC. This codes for CATSDPSGHADEQFF.

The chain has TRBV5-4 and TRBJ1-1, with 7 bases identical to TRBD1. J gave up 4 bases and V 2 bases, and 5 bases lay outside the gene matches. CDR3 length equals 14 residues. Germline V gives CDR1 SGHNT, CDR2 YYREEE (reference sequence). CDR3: CASSFNRGGTEAFF. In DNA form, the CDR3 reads TGTGCCAGCAGCTTTAACAGGGGAGGCACTGAAGCTTTCTTT.

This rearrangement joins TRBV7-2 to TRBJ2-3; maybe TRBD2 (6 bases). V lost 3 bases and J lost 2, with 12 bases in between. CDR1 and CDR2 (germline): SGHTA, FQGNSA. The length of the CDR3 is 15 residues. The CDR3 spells CASSFWGRFTDTQYF. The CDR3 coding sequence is TGTGCCAGCAGCTTCTGGGGGAGGTTCACAGATACGCAGTATTTT.

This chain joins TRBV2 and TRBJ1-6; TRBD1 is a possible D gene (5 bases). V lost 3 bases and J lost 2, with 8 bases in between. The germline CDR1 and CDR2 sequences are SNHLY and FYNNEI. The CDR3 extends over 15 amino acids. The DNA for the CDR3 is TGTGCCAGCAGTGACAGGGTGACCTATAATTCACCCCTCCACTTT. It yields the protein CASSDRVTYNSPLHF.

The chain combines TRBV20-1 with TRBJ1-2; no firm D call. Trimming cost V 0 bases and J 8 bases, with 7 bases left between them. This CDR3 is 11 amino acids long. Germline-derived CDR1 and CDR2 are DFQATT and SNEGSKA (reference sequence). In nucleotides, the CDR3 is TGCAGTGCTAGAGAACTAACGGGCTACACCTTC. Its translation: CSARELTGYTF.

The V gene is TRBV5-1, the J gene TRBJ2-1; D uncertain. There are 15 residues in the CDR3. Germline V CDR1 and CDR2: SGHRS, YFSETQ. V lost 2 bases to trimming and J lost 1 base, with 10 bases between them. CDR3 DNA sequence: TGCGCCAGCAGCTTCGGGTCGACTTCCTACAATGAGCAGTTCTTC. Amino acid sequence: CASSFGSTSYNEQFF.

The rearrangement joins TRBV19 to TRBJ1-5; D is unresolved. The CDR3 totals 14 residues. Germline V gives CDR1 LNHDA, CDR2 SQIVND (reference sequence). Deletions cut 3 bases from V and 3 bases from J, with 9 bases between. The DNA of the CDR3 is TGTGCCAGTAGTATGGTGGAGGTCAATCAGCCCCAGCATTTT. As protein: CASSMVEVNQPQHF.

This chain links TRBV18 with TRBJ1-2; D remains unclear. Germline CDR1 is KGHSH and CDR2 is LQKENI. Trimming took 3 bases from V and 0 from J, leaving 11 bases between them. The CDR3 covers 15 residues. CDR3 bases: TGTGCCAGCTCACCTCTGGCAGACTCTAACTATGGCTACACCTTC. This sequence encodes CASSPLADSNYGYTF.

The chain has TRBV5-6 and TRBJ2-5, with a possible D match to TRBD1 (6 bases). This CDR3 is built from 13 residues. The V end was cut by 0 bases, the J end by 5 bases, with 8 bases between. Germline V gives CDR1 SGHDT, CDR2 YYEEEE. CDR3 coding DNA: TGTGCCAGCAGCTTGGCAGGGGTGGAGACCCAGTACTTC. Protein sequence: CASSLAGVETQYF. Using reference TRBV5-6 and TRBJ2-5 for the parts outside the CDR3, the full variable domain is DAGVTQSPTHLIKTRGQQVTLRCSPKSGHDTVSWYQQALGQGPQFIFQYYEEEERQRGNFPDRFSGHQFPNYSSELNVNALLLGDSALYLCASSLAGVETQYFGPGTRLLVL.

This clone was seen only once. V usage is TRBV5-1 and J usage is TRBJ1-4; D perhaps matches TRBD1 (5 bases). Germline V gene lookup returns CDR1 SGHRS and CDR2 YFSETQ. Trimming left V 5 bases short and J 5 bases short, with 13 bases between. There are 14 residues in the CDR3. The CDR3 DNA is TGCGCCAGCAGGCGGGACCCTACCAATGAAAAACTGTTTTTT. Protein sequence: CASRRDPTNEKLFF.

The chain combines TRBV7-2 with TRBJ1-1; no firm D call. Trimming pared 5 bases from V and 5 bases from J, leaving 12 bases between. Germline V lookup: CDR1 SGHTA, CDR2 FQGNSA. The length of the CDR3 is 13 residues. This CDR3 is CASSPSIGTEAFF. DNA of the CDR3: TGTGCCAGCAGCCCTAGTATAGGAACTGAAGCTTTCTTT.

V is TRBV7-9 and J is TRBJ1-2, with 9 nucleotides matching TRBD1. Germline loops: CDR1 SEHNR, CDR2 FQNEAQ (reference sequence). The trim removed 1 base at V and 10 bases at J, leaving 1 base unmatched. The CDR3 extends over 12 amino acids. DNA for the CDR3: TGTGCCAGCAGCTTAGGACAGGGGGTCTACACCTTC. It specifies CASSLGQGVYTF.

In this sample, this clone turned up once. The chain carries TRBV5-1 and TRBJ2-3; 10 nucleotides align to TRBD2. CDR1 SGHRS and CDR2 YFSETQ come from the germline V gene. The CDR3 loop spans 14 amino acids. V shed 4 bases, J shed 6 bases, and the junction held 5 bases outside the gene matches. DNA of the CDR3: TGCGCCAGCAGCCCTAGCGGGGGAGGGGATACGCAGTATTTT. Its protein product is CASSPSGGGDTQYF.

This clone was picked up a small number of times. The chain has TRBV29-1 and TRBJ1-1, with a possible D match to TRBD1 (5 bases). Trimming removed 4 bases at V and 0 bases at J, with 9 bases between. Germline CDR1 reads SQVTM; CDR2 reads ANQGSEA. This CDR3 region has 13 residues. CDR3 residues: CSVGRGMNTEAFF. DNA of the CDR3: TGCAGCGTTGGGCGGGGGATGAACACTGAAGCTTTCTTT.

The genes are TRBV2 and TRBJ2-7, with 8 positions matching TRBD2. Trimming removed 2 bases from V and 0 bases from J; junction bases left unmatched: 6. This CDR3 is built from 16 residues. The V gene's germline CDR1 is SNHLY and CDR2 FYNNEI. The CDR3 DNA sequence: TGTGCCAGCAGTGAACAGGAACTAGCGGCCTCCTACGAGCAGTACTTC. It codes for CASSEQELAASYEQYF.